This T cell receptor beta chain came from a study of cytomegalovirus exposure and HLA in healthy donors. The study ran its PCR with 60 Vbeta and 13 Jbeta primers. Profiled with immunoSEQ multiplex PCR; TCRdb holds only in-frame clones, not every one. This table has approximately 110,000 clones, 79% appearing once. The germline gives CDR1 SEHNR, CDR2 FQNEAQ (reference sequence). Trimming removed 1 base from V and 6 bases from J; junction bases left unmatched: 11. CDR3 size: 16 residues. The origin of this receptor is a woman between 40 and 50 years old in good health and CMV-seronegative. Source material: PBMCs. The chain uses TRBV7-9 and TRBJ1-1; 7 bases fit TRBD1. In DNA, the CDR3 is TGTGCCAGCAGCTTAGACAGGGGAAGGGGTTTCGCTGAAGCTTTCTTT. Translating it yields CASSLDRGRGFAEAFF. The variable domain in full, completed from reference TRBV7-9 and TRBJ1-1, reads DTGVSQNPRHKITKRGQNVTFRCDPISEHNRLYWYRQTLGQGPEFLTYFQNEAQLEKSRLLSDRFSAERPKGSFSTLEIQRTEQGDSAMYLCASSLDRGRGFAEAFFGQGTRLTVV.